This T cell receptor beta chain comes out of a study of vaccination and CD4 T cells after COVID-19. Study-level information: Post-diagnosis, post-COVID samples were collected after a median roughly 100 days, ranging 35 to 161. Control wells got either CEFX epitopes, HIV-1 Nef peptides, or no peptide at all.

Remarks on this clonotype: Its antigen is still unknown.

Regarding the study as a whole: The authors studied relatively few convalescent patients and analyzed no early post-infection timepoints.

Scientists ran DNA taken from cultured CD4+ T cells through the Oncomine TCR Beta short-read assay for sequencing. Each CDR3 protein is one row after TCRdb ran MiXCR on the PCR reads. The sample lists 4,600 or so distinct CDR3 sequences, more than 55% seen once, with 35% to 50% in the top ten. Treatment described: approximately nine-day PBMC culture with coronavirus spike peptide pools or control peptides (ViraFEST assay). The unexposed donor provided CD4+ T cells, which were taken before the COVID-19 pandemic (2011-2018). Sequences were obtained from CD4+ T cells from blood, cultured in vitro. The TCR was taken from a human donor in good health.

The CDR3 sequence: CSARVVGTGGYYGYTF. The CDR3 DNA reads TGCAGTGCTAGAGTCGTAGGGACAGGGGGGTACTATGGCTACACCTTC. The chain uses TRBV20-1 and TRBJ1-2; 11 positions match TRBD1. Germline V gene data show CDR1 as DFQATT and CDR2 as SNEGSKA (reference sequence). V lost 1 base, J lost 3 bases, and 7 bases stayed unmatched. The CDR3 extends over 16 amino acids.